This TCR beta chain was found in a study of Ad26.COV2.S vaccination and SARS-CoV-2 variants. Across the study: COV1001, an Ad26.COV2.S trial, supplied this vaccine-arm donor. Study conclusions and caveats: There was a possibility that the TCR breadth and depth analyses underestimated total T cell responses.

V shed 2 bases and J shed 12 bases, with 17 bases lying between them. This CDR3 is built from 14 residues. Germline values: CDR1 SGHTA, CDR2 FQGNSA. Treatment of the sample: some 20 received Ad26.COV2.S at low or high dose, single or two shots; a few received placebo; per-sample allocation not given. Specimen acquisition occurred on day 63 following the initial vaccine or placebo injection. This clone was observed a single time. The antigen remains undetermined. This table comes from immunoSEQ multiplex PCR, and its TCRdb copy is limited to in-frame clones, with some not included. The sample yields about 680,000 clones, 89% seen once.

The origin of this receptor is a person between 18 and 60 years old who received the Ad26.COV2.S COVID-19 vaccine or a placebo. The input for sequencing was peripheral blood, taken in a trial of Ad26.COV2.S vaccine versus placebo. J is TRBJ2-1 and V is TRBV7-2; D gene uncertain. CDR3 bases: TGTGCCAGCAGCTTATCCACGACCGCCGGCTGGCAGTTCTTC. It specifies CASSLSTTAGWQFF.